This T cell receptor beta chain is drawn from a study of Ad26.COV2.S vaccination and SARS-CoV-2 variants. V trimming: 6 bases; J trimming: 5 bases; junction bases outside the gene matches: 13. Germline V lookup: CDR1 KGHSH, CDR2 LQKENI. The CDR3 is made up of 19 amino acids. The treatment: some 20 received Ad26.COV2.S at low or high dose, single or two shots; several received placebo; per-sample allocation not given. Each sample was drawn 63 days after the first injection (of vaccine or placebo). Using immunoSEQ multiplex PCR, the repertoire was profiled, and TCRdb retains in-frame clones only, with some absent. The sample records roughly 250,000 clones, about 83% being singletons.

This clonotype was sampled from a person aged 18-60 years who received the Ad26.COV2.S COVID-19 vaccine or a placebo. This material consisted of peripheral blood, taken in a trial of Ad26.COV2.S vaccine versus placebo. V and J are TRBV18 and TRBJ2-2; 15 positions agree with TRBD2. CDR3: CASSQTGTSGGPTTGELFF. CDR3 bases: TGTGCCAGCTCGCAGACCGGGACTAGCGGGGGGCCGACTACCGGGGAGCTGTTTTTT.